This T cell receptor (beta chain) was sequenced for a study of beta chain features in type 1 diabetes. Expressed TCRB transcripts got sequenced, as all isolated RNA was reverse transcribed. Clones were read by immunoSEQ multiplex PCR, and TCRdb kept only the in-frame ones, dropping some. The sample comprises 360,000 or so clones, around 20% of which are singletons, and around 0.044% rests with the top ten. This clone was counted between two and nine times. Germline V gene sequence: CDR1 LGHNA, CDR2 YSLEER. CDR3 length: 13 amino acids. The ends were cut back, 4 bases at V and 3 bases at J, with 9 bases in the middle.

The TCR originated in a woman between 18 and 29 years old in good health. The sequenced sample consisted of naive CD4+ T cells from blood. This chain links TRBV4-3 with TRBJ2-5; possible D gene TRBD1, 6 bases. Written as DNA, the CDR3 is TGCGCCAGCAGCCCAGGACAGAAAGAGACCCAGTACTTC. It is translated as CASSPGQKETQYF.